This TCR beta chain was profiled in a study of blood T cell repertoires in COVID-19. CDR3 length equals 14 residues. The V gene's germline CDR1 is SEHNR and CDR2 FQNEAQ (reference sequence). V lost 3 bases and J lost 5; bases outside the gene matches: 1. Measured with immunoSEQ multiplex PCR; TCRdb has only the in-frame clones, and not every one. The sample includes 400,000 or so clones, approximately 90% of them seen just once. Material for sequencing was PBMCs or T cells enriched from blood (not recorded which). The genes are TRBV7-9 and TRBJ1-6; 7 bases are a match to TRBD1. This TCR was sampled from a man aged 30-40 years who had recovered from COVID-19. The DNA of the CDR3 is TGTGCCAGCAGCTTGGGACAGAATAATTCACCCCTCCACTTT. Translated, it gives CASSLGQNNSPLHF.